These 6 T cell receptor beta chains were sequenced from one sample in a study of blood T cells in healthy people across ages. Sample-barcoded 5' priming and a J-beta primer mix drove a second PCR of roughly 6 to 12 cycles. TCRdb passed the 5' RACE reads through MiXCR, listing each CDR3 protein once. The table records 1.5 million to 2 million distinct CDR3 sequences, less than 50% of them present only once. Source material: blood. The receptors were gathered from a woman aged 40-49 years in good health.

V and J are TRBV20-1 and TRBJ2-3; 13 bases match TRBD2. From germline, CDR1 is DFQATT and CDR2 SNEGSKA (reference sequence). V dropped 2 bases and J dropped 0; count of bases not matched to a gene: 8. This CDR3 is built from 18 residues. Here the CDR3 DNA reads TGCAGTGCTAGATCCTCGACTAGCGGGGGGCCAAGCACAGATACGCAGTATTTT. It translates to CSARSSTSGGPSTDTQYF.

The chain is built from TRBV7-2 and TRBJ1-2, with D unclear. In germline, CDR1 is SGHTA, CDR2 FQGNSA. The CDR3 consists of 14 residues. The V and J ends lost 1 base and 5 bases respectively, with 11 bases between them. CDR3 DNA sequence: TGTGCCAGCAGCTTAGTGGAGGGTCGTTATGGCTACACCTTC. Translating gives CASSLVEGRYGYTF.

For this clonotype: The germline gene is not matched at one end of the junction; a read error may be the cause. V is TRBV20-1 and J is TRBJ2-7, with 7 positions matching TRBD1. This CDR3 has 13 residues. Per the germline V gene, CDR1 is DFQATT and CDR2 is SNEGSKA (reference sequence). The CDR3 is CSARETGTYKQNF. The CDR3 DNA is TGCAGTGCTAGAGAGACAGGGACCTACAAGCAGAACTTC.

This clonotype was observed a few times. This CDR3 reads CASSPDPGYEQYF. CDR3 in DNA: TGTGCCAGCAGTCCCGACCCTGGGTACGAGCAGTACTTC. J is TRBJ2-7 and V is TRBV25-1; D gene ambiguous. The V and J ends lost 5 bases and 4 bases respectively, with 12 bases between them. Germline V gives CDR1 MGHDK, CDR2 SYGVNS. CDR3 size: 13 residues.

CDR3 region: CASSLVVDYEQYF. Written as DNA, the CDR3 is TGCGCCAGCAGCTTGGTGGTGGACTACGAGCAGTACTTC. This chain uses TRBV5-1 with TRBJ2-7; D not certain. This CDR3 has 13 residues. V dropped 0 bases and J dropped 3 bases, with 7 bases sitting between them. Germline assignment: CDR1 SGHRS and CDR2 YFSETQ.

The table lists this clonotype with a count of one. The chain combines TRBV28 with TRBJ2-3; the match to TRBD2 covers 11 bases. The V gene's germline CDR1 is MDHEN and CDR2 SYDVKM. Trimming cost V 7 bases and J 6 bases; bases outside gene matches: 12. The CDR3 is 16 residues long. The CDR3 DNA reads as TGTGCCAGCACCCGGCAGGCTAGCGGGGGGCGGGATACGCAGTATTTT. Its protein product is CASTRQASGGRDTQYF.